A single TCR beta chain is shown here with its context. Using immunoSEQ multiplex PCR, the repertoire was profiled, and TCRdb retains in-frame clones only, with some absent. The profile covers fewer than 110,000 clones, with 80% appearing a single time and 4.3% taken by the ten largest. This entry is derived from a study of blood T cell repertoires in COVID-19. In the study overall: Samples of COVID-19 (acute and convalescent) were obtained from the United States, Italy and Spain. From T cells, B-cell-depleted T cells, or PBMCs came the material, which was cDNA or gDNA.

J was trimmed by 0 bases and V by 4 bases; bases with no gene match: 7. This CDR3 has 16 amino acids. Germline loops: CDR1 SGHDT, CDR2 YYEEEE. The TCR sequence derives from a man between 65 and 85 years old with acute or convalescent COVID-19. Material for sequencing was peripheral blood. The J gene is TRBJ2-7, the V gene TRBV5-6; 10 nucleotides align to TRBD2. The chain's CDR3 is CASSPGLAESSYEQYF. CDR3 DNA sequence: TGTGCCAGCAGCCCTGGACTAGCGGAAAGCTCCTACGAGCAGTACTTC.